The entry below gives a single T cell receptor beta chain sequence along with its context. Antigen: not known. The sample comes from a study of T-cell memory formation after mild COVID-19. Background on the study: Largely donor-specific sequence clusters came from two donors.

TCRdb analysed the 5' RACE reads with MiXCR anew, one entry per CDR3 protein. The sample lists hundreds of thousands of distinct CDR3 sequences; approximately 20% were seen once. Study findings and constraints: Memory from before infection featured some responding clones, which suggests cross-reactive memory joined. Contracting CD4+ clones were located mainly in CM and EM, and CD8+ clones in EMRA.

Germline V CDR1 and CDR2: SEHNR, FQNEAQ (reference sequence). CDR3 length equals 19 residues. The junction had 10 bases not matched to a gene; V was cut back by 4 bases and J by 3 bases. This TCR derives from an adult woman who had mild COVID-19 (a few samples of this study predate the infection). Cell type and time point are not known. The chain employs TRBV7-9 and TRBJ2-1; 15 bases agree with TRBD2. The sequenced sample was PBMCs or a T cell subset sorted from them (not recorded which). CDR3 in DNA: TGTGCCAGCAGCTGGACGGGACTAGCGGGAGGCCCCCTCTACAATGAGCAGTTCTTC. It codes for CASSWTGLAGGPLYNEQFF.